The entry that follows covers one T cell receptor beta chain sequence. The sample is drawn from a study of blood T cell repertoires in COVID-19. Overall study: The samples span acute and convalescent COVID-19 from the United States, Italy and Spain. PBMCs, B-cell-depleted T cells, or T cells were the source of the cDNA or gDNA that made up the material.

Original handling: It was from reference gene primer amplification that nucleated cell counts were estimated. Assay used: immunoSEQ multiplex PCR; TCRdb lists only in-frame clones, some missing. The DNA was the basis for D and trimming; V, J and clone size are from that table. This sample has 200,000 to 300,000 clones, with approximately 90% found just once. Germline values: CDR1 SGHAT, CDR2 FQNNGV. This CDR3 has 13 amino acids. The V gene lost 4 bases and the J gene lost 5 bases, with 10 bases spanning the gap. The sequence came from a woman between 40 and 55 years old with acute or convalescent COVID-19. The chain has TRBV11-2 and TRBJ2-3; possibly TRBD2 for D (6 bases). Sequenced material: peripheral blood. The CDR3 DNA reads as TGTGCCAGCAGCTACGGGGGAATAGATACGCAGTATTTT. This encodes CASSYGGIDTQYF. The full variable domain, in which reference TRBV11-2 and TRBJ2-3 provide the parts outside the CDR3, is EAGVAQSPRYKIIEKRQSVAFWCNPISGHATLYWYQQILGQGPKLLIQFQNNGVVDDSQLPKDRFSAERLKGVDSTLKIQPAKLEDSAVYLCASSYGGIDTQYFGPGTRLTVL.